The 18 T cell receptor beta chains below all came from one sample that was sequenced in a study of radiotherapy plus CTLA-4 blockade in lung cancer. TCRdb's table, derived via immunoSEQ multiplex PCR, lists solely in-frame clones and lacks some. Of approximately 52,000 clones in the sample, about four fifths were seen once. The source material was peripheral blood, sampled from a patient treated with radiotherapy plus ipilimumab. The receptors were sampled from a human donor with non-small cell lung cancer who had a complete response to radiotherapy plus ipilimumab.

The rearrangement links TRBV11-3 to TRBJ1-2; 10 bases match TRBD1. The CDR3 is made up of 14 amino acids. J gave up 5 bases and V 6 bases, and 6 bases lay outside the gene matches. In germline, CDR1 is SGHNT, CDR2 YENEEA. DNA of the CDR3: TGTGCCAGCAGTAAGGGACAGGGGCCTTATGGCTACACCTTC. Translation: CASSKGQGPYGYTF.

There are a few counts of this clone. The CDR3 DNA reads as TGTGCCAGCTCACCAGCAGTCACGCGACTTAACTATGGCTACACCTTC. Translating it yields CASSPAVTRLNYGYTF. V is TRBV18 and J is TRBJ1-2; D unclear. The V gene's germline CDR1 is KGHSH and CDR2 LQKENI. This CDR3 is built from 16 residues. Trimming shortened V by 2 bases and J by 1 base, and 14 bases separated the two germline ends.

The chain carries TRBV9 and TRBJ1-5, with 7 bases that match TRBD1. Germline CDR1 is SGDLS and CDR2 is YYNGEE. The V and J ends lost 4 bases and 3 bases, in that order; junction bases with no gene match: 4. The CDR3 is 14 residues long. The CDR3 sequence: CASSPGQDNQPQHF. The CDR3 region has the DNA TGTGCCAGCAGCCCTGGACAGGACAATCAGCCCCAGCATTTT.

The chain has TRBV10-3 and TRBJ2-2, with 8 positions matching TRBD1. Germline lookup yields CDR1 ENHRY and CDR2 SYGVKD. Trimming at V came to 8 bases and at J to 1 base, leaving 3 bases not matched to a gene. The CDR3 length is 14 residues. The CDR3 protein is CAIRQGMNTGELFF. CDR3 DNA: TGTGCCATCCGACAGGGGATGAACACCGGGGAGCTGTTTTTT.

This chain joins TRBV28 and TRBJ2-3; the match to TRBD2 covers 9 bases. The CDR3 runs 16 residues. V lost 5 bases to trimming and J lost 0 bases; unmatched junction nucleotides: 6. Germline CDR1 reads MDHEN; CDR2 reads SYDVKM. DNA for the CDR3: TGTGCCAGCAGTCCCCTCAGCGGGAGGAGCACAGATACGCAGTATTTT. This codes for CASSPLSGRSTDTQYF.

V usage is TRBV2 and J usage is TRBJ2-1, with D possibly matching TRBD2 (6 bases). Per the germline V gene, CDR1 is SNHLY and CDR2 is FYNNEI. The CDR3 is 14 residues long. The V and J ends lost 7 bases and 9 bases respectively, with 19 bases between them. CDR3 loop: CASNKAGPYGEQFF. As DNA, the CDR3 is TGTGCCAGCAATAAGGCGGGGCCCTACGGTGAGCAGTTCTTC.

This clone showed up just once. The chain employs TRBV5-6 and TRBJ2-6; 12 positions agree with TRBD2. Germline lookup yields CDR1 SGHDT and CDR2 YYEEEE. CDR3 length equals 18 residues. V lost 0 bases, J lost 1 base, and 2 bases stayed unmatched. The CDR3 DNA is TGTGCCAGCAGCTTGGTCCTAGCGGGAGGGTCTGGGGCCAACGTCCTGACTTTC. Translating it yields CASSLVLAGGSGANVLTF.

The rearrangement links TRBV5-1 to TRBJ2-3, with D possibly being TRBD2 (6 bases). Germline lookup yields CDR1 SGHRS and CDR2 YFSETQ. This CDR3 is 14 amino acids long. V gave up 4 bases and J gave up 2 bases, with 11 bases separating them. CDR3 residues: CASSRGTPTDTQYF. The CDR3 coding sequence is TGCGCCAGCAGCCGAGGGACTCCCACAGATACGCAGTATTTT.

V gene TRBV29-1 combines with J gene TRBJ2-7; possibly TRBD2 for D (5 bases). CDR1 is SQVTM, CDR2 ANQGSEA, per germline. The CDR3 length is 11 residues. Trimming took off 6 bases at V and 4 bases at J, with 10 bases between the two ends. The CDR3 bases are TGCAGCGTCGGACTTTTGTACGAGCAGTACGTC. Residues: CSVGLLYEQYV.

In nucleotides, the CDR3 is TGTGCCAGTAGTATAGTAGGGGCGTTCACTGAAGCTTTCTTT. Residues: CASSIVGAFTEAFF. The chain combines TRBV19 with TRBJ1-1, with a weak D call TRBD1 (5 bases). This CDR3 contains 14 residues. Trimming pared 1 base from V and 4 bases from J, leaving 10 bases between. CDR1 LNHDA and CDR2 SQIVND come from the germline V gene (reference sequence).

This clone was observed a single time. The rearrangement links TRBV19 to TRBJ2-2, with 11 bases fitting TRBD2. From germline, CDR1 is LNHDA and CDR2 SQIVND (reference sequence). With 5 bases clipped from V and 0 bases from J, the junction kept 5 bases outside the gene matches. CDR3 length equals 17 residues. In DNA, the CDR3 is TGTGCCAGTAGTGGCCTAGCGGGGGGAACGAACACCGGGGAGCTGTTTTTT. Protein: CASSGLAGGTNTGELFF.

This clone has just a few counts. V is TRBV21-1 and J is TRBJ2-7; the table's D call, TRBD2, has no DNA check behind it. TRBV21-1 is assigned pseudogene status. The CDR3 is 16 residues long. The CDR3 nucleotides read TGTGCCAGCAGCACCCCTCGTTCAGAGGTGAACAACGAGCAGTACTTC. Encoded protein: CASSTPRSEVNNEQYF.

The rearrangement joins TRBV5-4 to TRBJ2-5; the match to TRBD2 covers 9 bases. Germline V gene data show CDR1 as SGHNT and CDR2 as YYREEE (reference sequence). After removal of 0 bases from V and 4 bases from J, the junction contained 1 base not matched to a gene. The CDR3 spans 14 residues. This CDR3 reads CASSLELAGETQYF. The CDR3 DNA reads as TGTGCCAGCAGCTTGGAACTAGCGGGAGAGACCCAGTACTTC.

This chain uses TRBV6-6 with TRBJ1-2; D possibly corresponds to TRBD1 (5 bases). Germline loops: CDR1 MNHNY, CDR2 SVGAGI (reference sequence). The CDR3 runs 13 residues. V shed 2 bases and J shed 4 bases, with 8 bases lying between them. The CDR3 DNA is TGTGCCAGCAGTTACGGGGGGGGCTATGGCTACACCTTC. Residues: CASSYGGGYGYTF.

Remarks on this clone: At one of its ends the junction is not consistent with the germline gene, which may arise from a read error. The chain carries TRBV7-2 and TRBJ2-1, with 14 bases identical to TRBD2. This CDR3 comprises 14 residues. The germline gives CDR1 SGHTA, CDR2 FQGNSA. The CDR3 spells CASSLGTSGSPLLF. The CDR3, as DNA: TGTGCCAGCAGCTTGGGGACTAGCGGGAGTCCTTTGCTCTTC. Variable domain in full (rest from reference TRBV7-2 and TRBJ2-1): GAGVSQSPSNKVTEKGKDVELRCDPISGHTALYWYRQSLGQGLEFLIYFQGNSAPDKSGLPSDRFSAERTGGSVSTLTIQRTQQEDSAVYLCASSLGTSGSPLLFGPGTRLTVL.

The genes are TRBV7-8 and TRBJ2-3, with 12 bases identical to TRBD2. The V segment lost 4 bases and the J segment 0 bases; nucleotides outside the gene matches: 5. The germline V gene has CDR1 SGHVS and CDR2 FQNEAQ. There are 17 residues in the CDR3. CDR3 DNA: TGTGCCAGCAGCTCACTCGGGACTAGCGGGAGCACAGATACGCAGTATTTT. It codes for CASSSLGTSGSTDTQYF.

This chain joins TRBV2 and TRBJ2-7; TRBD1 aligns across 9 bases. Germline lookup yields CDR1 SNHLY and CDR2 FYNNEI. V lost 4 bases to trimming and J lost 3 bases; unmatched junction nucleotides: 7. The CDR3 has 15 residues. The CDR3 DNA reads as TGTGCCAGCAGTGCAGGACAGGGGTCTTTCTACGAGCAGTACTTC. It translates to CASSAGQGSFYEQYF.

In DNA, the CDR3 is TGTGCCATCAGTGCAGGGAATGAGCAGTTCTTC. This translates into CAISAGNEQFF. This rearrangement joins TRBV10-3 to TRBJ2-1; a weak D match, TRBD1 (5 bases). V lost 4 bases, J lost 7 bases, and 5 bases lay in between. The V gene's germline CDR1 is ENHRY and CDR2 SYGVKD. This CDR3 is 11 amino acids long.